What follows describes a single T cell receptor (beta chain). What it binds is not known. These data come from a study of T cell responses to AZD1222 COVID-19 vaccine. Clones were read by immunoSEQ multiplex PCR, and TCRdb kept only the in-frame ones, dropping some. The table lists roughly 180,000 clones, under 95% of them singletons. Trimming removed 4 bases from V and 6 bases from J; junction bases left unmatched: 2. The CDR3 is made up of 12 amino acids. Germline V CDR1 and CDR2: SGHTA, FQGNSA. Overall study results and limits: Close to half of spike-specific TCRs reportedly recognize unmutated variant regions. Baseline seropositivity characterized only a handful of AZD1222 recipients.

The clonotype comes from an adult who received the AZD1222 COVID-19 vaccine. The chain joins TRBV7-2 to TRBJ2-7; 8 positions agree with TRBD2. The source was peripheral blood, collected 28 days after the second AZD1222 dose. CDR3 loop: CASSSGLVEQYF. CDR3 nucleotide sequence: TGTGCCAGCAGCTCGGGACTAGTCGAGCAGTACTTC.